This T cell receptor (beta chain) comes out of a study of T cell responses to AZD1222 COVID-19 vaccine. Notes on the study in general: At 160-218 and 743-854, vaccine-associated CD4 TCRs were dominant, and they spanned spike.

Concerning this clone: The antigen is unknown.

Some clones are missing from TCRdb's copy, which holds only in-frame ones; the method was immunoSEQ multiplex PCR. The top ten hold roughly 1.6% of the sample, which has roughly 160,000 clones, roughly 89% seen once. The receptor was isolated from an adult in good health. The sequencing used peripheral blood, collected on day 0 of AZD1222 vaccination.

DNA for the CDR3: TGTGCCAGCAGTTACCGGCGGCAGGGCTTTCGCTATGGCTACACCTTC. Protein sequence: CASSYRRQGFRYGYTF. The chain combines TRBV6-5 with TRBJ1-2; a possible D gene is TRBD1 (5 bases). Germline loops: CDR1 MNHEY, CDR2 SVGAGI. Deletions cut 2 bases from V and 4 bases from J, with 17 bases between. This CDR3 is built from 16 residues.